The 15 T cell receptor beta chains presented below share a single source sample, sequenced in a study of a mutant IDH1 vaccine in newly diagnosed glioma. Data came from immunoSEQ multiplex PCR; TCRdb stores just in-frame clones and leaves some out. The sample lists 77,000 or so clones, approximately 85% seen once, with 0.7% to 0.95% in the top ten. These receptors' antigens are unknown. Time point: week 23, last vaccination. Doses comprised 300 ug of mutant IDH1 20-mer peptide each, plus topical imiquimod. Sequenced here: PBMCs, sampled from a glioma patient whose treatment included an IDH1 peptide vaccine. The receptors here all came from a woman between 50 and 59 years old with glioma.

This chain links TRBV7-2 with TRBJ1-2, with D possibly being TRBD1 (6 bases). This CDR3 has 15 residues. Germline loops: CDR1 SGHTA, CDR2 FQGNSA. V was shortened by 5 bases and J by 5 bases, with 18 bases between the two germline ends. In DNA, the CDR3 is TGTGCCAGCAGCACTCGACAGGCGGGAGGGTATGGCTACACCTTC. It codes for CASSTRQAGGYGYTF.

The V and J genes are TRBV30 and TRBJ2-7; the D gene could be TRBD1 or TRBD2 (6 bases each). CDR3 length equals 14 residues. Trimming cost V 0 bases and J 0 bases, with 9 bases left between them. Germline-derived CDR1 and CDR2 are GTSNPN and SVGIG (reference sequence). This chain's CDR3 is CAWSVGGSSYEQYF. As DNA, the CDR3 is TGTGCCTGGAGTGTAGGGGGGAGCTCCTACGAGCAGTACTTC.

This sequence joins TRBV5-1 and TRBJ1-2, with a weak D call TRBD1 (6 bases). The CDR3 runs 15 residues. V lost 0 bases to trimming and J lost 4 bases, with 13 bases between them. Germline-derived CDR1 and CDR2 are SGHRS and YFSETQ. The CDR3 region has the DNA TGCGCCAGCAGCTTGGGGAACAGGGTTCCCTATGGCTACACCTTC. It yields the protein CASSLGNRVPYGYTF.

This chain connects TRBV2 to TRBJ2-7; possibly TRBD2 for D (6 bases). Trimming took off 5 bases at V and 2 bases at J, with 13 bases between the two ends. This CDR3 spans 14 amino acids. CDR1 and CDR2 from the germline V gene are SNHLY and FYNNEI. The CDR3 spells CASSPERGTYEQYF. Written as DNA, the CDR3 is TGTGCCAGCAGTCCCGAACGGGGGACCTACGAGCAGTACTTC.

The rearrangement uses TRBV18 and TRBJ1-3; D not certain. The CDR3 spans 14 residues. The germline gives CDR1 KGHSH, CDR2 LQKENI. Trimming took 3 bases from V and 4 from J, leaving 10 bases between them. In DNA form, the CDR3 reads TGTGCCAGCTCACCCCCCTCGGTCGGAAACACCATATATTTT. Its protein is CASSPPSVGNTIYF.

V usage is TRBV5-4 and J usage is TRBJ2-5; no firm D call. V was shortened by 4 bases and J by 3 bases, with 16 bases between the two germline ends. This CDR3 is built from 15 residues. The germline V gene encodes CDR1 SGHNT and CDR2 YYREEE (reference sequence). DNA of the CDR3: TGTGCCAGCAGCGCCCCTGGCCCCGTGAAAGAGACCCAGTACTTC. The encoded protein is CASSAPGPVKETQYF.

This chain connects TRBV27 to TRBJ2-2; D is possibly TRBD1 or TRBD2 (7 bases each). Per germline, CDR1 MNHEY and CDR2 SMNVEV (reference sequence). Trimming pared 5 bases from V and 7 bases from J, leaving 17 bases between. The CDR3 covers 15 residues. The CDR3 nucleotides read TGTGCCAGCAGTGCCAGGGAGGGGGCGATCGGGGAGCTGTTTTTT. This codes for CASSAREGAIGELFF.

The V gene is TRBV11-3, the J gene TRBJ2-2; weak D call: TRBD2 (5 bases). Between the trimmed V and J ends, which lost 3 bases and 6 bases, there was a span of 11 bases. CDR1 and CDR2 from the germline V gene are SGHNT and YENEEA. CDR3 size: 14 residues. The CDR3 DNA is TGTGCCAGCAGCTTCTTGGTGGGAGCCGGGGAGCTGTTTTTT. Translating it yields CASSFLVGAGELFF.

The CDR3 DNA reads TGCGCCAGCAGCTTCACTACGCCCCCGGACGAGCAGTACTTC. It codes for CASSFTTPPDEQYF. This chain joins TRBV5-1 and TRBJ2-7; D is ambiguous. V lost 2 bases, J lost 5 bases, and 14 bases lay in between. Germline V CDR1 and CDR2: SGHRS, YFSETQ. This CDR3 is 14 amino acids long.

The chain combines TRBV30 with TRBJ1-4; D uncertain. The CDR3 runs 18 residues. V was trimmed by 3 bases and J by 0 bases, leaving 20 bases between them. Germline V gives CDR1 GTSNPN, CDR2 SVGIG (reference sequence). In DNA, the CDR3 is TGTGCCTGGAGACGAGCGGGAGCAAGGTCGGCAACTAATGAAAAACTGTTTTTT. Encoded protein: CAWRRAGARSATNEKLFF.

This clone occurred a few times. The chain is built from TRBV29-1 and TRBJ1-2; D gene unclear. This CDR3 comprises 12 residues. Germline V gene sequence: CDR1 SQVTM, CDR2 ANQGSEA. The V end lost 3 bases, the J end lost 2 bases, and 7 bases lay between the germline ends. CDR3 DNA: TGCAGCGTTGACTGGCAGAACTATGGCTACACCTTC. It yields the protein CSVDWQNYGYTF.

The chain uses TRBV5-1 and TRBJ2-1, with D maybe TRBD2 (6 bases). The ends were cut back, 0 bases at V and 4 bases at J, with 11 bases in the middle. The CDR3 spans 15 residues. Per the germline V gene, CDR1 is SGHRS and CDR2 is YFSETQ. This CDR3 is CASSLAGLLYNEQFF. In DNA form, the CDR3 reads TGCGCCAGCAGCTTGGCGGGACTCCTTTACAATGAGCAGTTCTTC. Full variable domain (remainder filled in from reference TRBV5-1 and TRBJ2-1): KAGVTQTPRYLIKTRGQQVTLSCSPISGHRSVSWYQQTPGQGLQFLFEYFSETQRNKGNFPGRFSGRQFSNSRSEMNVSTLELGDSALYLCASSLAGLLYNEQFFGPGTRLTVL.

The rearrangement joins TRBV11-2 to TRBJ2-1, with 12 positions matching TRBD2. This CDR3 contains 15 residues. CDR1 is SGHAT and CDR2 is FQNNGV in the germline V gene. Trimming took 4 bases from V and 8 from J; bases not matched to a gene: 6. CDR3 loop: CASSSGLAGFHEQFF. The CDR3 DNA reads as TGTGCCAGCAGCTCGGGACTAGCGGGTTTCCATGAGCAGTTCTTC.

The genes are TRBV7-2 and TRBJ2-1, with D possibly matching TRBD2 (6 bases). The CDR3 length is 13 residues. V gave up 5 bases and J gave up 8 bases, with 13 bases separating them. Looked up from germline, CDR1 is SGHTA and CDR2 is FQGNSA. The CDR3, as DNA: TGTGCCAGCAGCCAAGAACTAGCCGATGAGCAGTTCTTC. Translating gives CASSQELADEQFF.

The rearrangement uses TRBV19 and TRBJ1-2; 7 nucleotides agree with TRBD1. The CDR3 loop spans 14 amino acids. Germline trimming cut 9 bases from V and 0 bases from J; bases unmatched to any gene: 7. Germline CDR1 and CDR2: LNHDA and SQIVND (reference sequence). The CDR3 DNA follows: TGTGCCAGCAAAGGGGACAGTTCTAACTATGGCTACACCTTC. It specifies CASKGDSSNYGYTF.